These T cell receptor beta chains were read from a single sample in a study of memory CD4+ T cells and cytomegalovirus serostatus. TCRdb keeps only in-frame clones here, not all; method: immunoSEQ multiplex PCR. This sample has almost 55,000 clones; around 78% occur once, and the top ten carry roughly 1.5%. Sequencing was done on a sample of memory CD4+ T cells from blood. The receptors here all came from an adult in good health and CMV-seronegative. The CDR3 runs from the conserved cysteine through the conserved F or W. D genes are given only for firm matches. Expanded clones get a size class; other rows say once, few or many, or leave the size out.

NA	TRBV7-9	TRBJ1-1	NA	CASSLLSNTEAFF	TGTGCCAGCAGCTTATTGAGTAATACTGAAGCTTTCTTT
NA	TRBV7-2	TRBJ2-5	NA	CASSGDPGETQYF	TGTGCCAGCAGCGGGGACCCCGGGGAGACCCAGTACTTC
NA	TRBV5-1	TRBJ1-1	NA	CASSLGAPNTEAFF	TGCGCCAGCAGCTTGGGGGCCCCGAACACTGAAGCTTTCTTT
NA	TRBV10-3	TRBJ1-2	NA	CAISEFGPHGYTF	TGTGCCATCAGTGAGTTCGGCCCCCATGGCTACACCTTC
NA	TRBV11-2	TRBJ2-7	TRBD2	CASSLATSGTYEQYF	TGTGCCAGCAGCCTGGCGACTAGCGGGACCTACGAGCAGTACTTC
NA	TRBV7-2	TRBJ2-5	TRBD2	CASSKGLAGGRETQYF	TGTGCCAGCAGCAAGGGCCTAGCGGGGGGAAGGGAGACCCAGTACTTC
NA	TRBV9	TRBJ1-4	NA	CASARGSVNEKLFF	TGTGCCAGCGCTCGGGGGTCCGTTAATGAAAAACTGTTTTTT
NA	TRBV9	TRBJ2-7	NA	CASSVGSGSYEQYF	TGTGCCAGCAGCGTTGGTAGCGGATCCTACGAGCAGTACTTC
NA	TRBV9	TRBJ2-1	TRBD2	CASSDRLAGEWDEQFF	TGTGCCAGCAGCGACAGACTAGCGGGGGAATGGGATGAGCAGTTCTTC
few	TRBV7-2	TRBJ2-7	NA	CASSRGRGPYEQYF	TGTGCCAGCAGTCGGGGAAGAGGGCCCTACGAGCAGTACTTC
NA	TRBV7-9	TRBJ2-1	NA	CASSILTGHEQFF	TGTGCCAGCAGCATTTTGACAGGCCATGAGCAGTTCTTC
NA	TRBV7-9	TRBJ1-2	NA	CASSFLPGPEGGYTF	TGTGCCAGCAGCTTTCTCCCCGGGCCCGAGGGAGGCTACACCTTC
NA	TRBV15	TRBJ2-3	TRBD2	CATSREVAGGDTQYF	TGTGCCACCAGCAGAGAAGTAGCGGGAGGAGATACGCAGTATTTT
NA	TRBV6-1	TRBJ1-2	NA	CASSEVGYGYTF	TGTGCCAGCAGTGAAGTCGGCTATGGCTACACCTTC
NA	TRBV28	TRBJ1-2	TRBD1	CASSLQVGRTGGNYGYTF	TGTGCCAGCAGTTTACAAGTAGGACGGACAGGGGGTAACTATGGCTACACCTTC
NA	TRBV1	TRBJ2-7	NA	CTSSQGGTGGYGYGQYF	TGCACCAGCAGCCAAGGTGGGACGGGGGGCTACGGCTATGGGCAGTACTTC
NA	TRBV7-9	TRBJ2-1	NA	CASSPAGFGTSYNEQFF	TGTGCCAGCAGCCCGGCTGGTTTCGGGACAAGCTACAATGAGCAGTTCTTC
NA	TRBV4-3	TRBJ1-5	NA	CASSQGAFQPQHF	TGCGCCAGCAGCCAAGGGGCTTTCCAGCCCCAGCATTTT
few	TRBV19	TRBJ1-5	TRBD1	CASSGDRGRGNQPQHF	TGTGCCAGTAGTGGGGACAGGGGGCGCGGAAATCAGCCCCAGCATTTT
NA	TRBV7-2	TRBJ2-5	TRBD2	CASSFNGRNRGETQYF	TGTGCCAGCAGCTTTAACGGGAGGAACCGGGGGGAGACCCAGTACTTC
NA	TRBV5-6	TRBJ2-2	NA	CASSFLRTGELFF	TGTGCCAGCAGCTTCCTAAGAACCGGGGAGCTGTTTTTT
NA	TRBV28	TRBJ1-5	NA	CASSSLRLGQPQHF	TGTGCCAGCAGTTCATTAAGACTTGGCCAGCCCCAGCATTTT
NA	TRBV29-1	TRBJ1-3	NA	CSVEGSSGNTIYF	TGCAGCGTTGAGGGCAGCTCTGGAAACACCATATATTTT